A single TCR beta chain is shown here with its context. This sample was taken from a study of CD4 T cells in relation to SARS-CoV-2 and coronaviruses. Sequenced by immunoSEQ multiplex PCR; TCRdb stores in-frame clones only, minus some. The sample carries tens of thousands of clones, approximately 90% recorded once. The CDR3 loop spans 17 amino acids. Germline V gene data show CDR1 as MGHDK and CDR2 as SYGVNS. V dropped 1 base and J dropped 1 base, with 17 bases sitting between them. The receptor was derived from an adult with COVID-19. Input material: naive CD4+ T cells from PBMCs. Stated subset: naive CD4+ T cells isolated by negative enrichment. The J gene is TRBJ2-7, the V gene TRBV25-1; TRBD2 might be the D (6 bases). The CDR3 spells CASSEFPNPGGSYEQYF. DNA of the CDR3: TGTGCCAGCAGTGAATTCCCAAACCCTGGAGGGTCCTACGAGCAGTACTTC.